This T cell receptor beta chain was retrieved from a study of PD-L1 blockade in urothelial cancer. Study in general: Median T cell yield from blood was roughly 140,000.

Points on this clone: Its antigen is not identified.

The sample's time point: pretreatment peripheral blood. The CDR3 sequence is 13 residues long. The germline CDR1 and CDR2 sequences are LNHDA and SQIVND (reference sequence). Trimming took off 5 bases at V and 1 base at J, with 9 bases between the two ends. Method: immunoSEQ multiplex PCR; TCRdb's copy keeps in-frame clones and lacks some. The data hold tens of thousands of clones, with 79% observed a single time. Study results and limitations: Having blood TCR clonality under the median before treatment predicted better survival.

The rearrangement links TRBV19 to TRBJ2-7, with D perhaps TRBD1 (6 bases). This clonotype was sampled from a man aged 65 to 85 with urothelial cancer. The source was PBMCs, collected around atezolizumab (anti-PD-L1) treatment. In DNA, the CDR3 is TGTGCCAGTAGTCCTCAGGGGTCCTACGAGCAGTACTTC. Translated: CASSPQGSYEQYF. Variable domain in full (rest from reference TRBV19 and TRBJ2-7): DGGITQSPKYLFRKEGQNVTLSCEQNLNHDAMYWYRQDPGQGLRLIYYSQIVNDFQKGDIAEGYSVSREKKESFPLTVTSAQKNPTAFYLCASSPQGSYEQYFGPGTRLTVT.